What follows describes a single T cell receptor (beta chain). Its antigen is not known. The entry originates in a study of T cells expressing NK-cell markers. At the level of the study: From sorted CD3+CD56+NKG2C+, CD3+CD56+NKG2C- and CD3+CD56-NKG2C+ T cells came the TCR beta repertoires. Findings of the study overall: These clonotypes also led the CD3+CD56-NKG2C+ fraction in a handful of donors. In a group of 5 or 6 donors, dominant NKG2C+ clonotypes represented roughly 1.0-7.5% of CD8+ T cells.

After re-calling the 5' RACE reads, TCRdb lists one entry per CDR3 protein, DNA absent. This sample's table has roughly 430,000 distinct CDR3 sequences. Germline values: CDR1 MNHNS, CDR2 SASEGT. The CDR3 covers 15 residues. The source of this sequence is a woman aged 18 to 69 in good health. The chain joins TRBV6-1 to TRBJ2-4; the TCRdb call, TRBD1, lacks DNA for checking. Source material: blood T cells: a sorted CD56 or NKG2C T cell subset, CD4+ or CD8+ T cells, or bulk PBMC T cells (not recorded which). The CDR3 loop reads CASMTIGTAENIQYF.